This is a list of T cell receptor beta chains from one sample in a study of blood T cell repertoires in COVID-19. Sequencing used immunoSEQ multiplex PCR; TCRdb keeps in-frame clones, though not all of them. The data hold 60,000 to 75,000 clones, with 75% to 80% observed a single time. What was sequenced was peripheral blood. The receptors originated from a woman of 80 years or more with acute or convalescent COVID-19. Each CDR3 is given with its conserved first and last residue. A D gene is named only where the DNA matches it firmly. Only part of the rows carry a size: once, few, many, or a class if the clone is expanded.

>TRBJ1-5|.|TRBV28|.
CASSSRRGVNQPQHF
TGTGCCAGCAGTTCAAGACGGGGTGTCAATCAGCCCCAGCATTTT
>TRBJ1-5|.|TRBV2|.
CASSGWTRNNQPQHF
TGTGCCAGCAGTGGTTGGACACGAAACAATCAGCCCCAGCATTTT
>TRBJ2-2|TRBD2|TRBV10-2|.
CASSESRTSNLGELFF
TGCGCCAGCAGTGAGTCAAGGACTAGCAATTTAGGGGAGCTGTTTTTT
>TRBJ1-6|.|TRBV7-9|.
CASSLGGSYNSPLHF
TGTGCCAGCAGCTTAGGAGGGTCCTATAATTCACCCCTCCACTTT
>TRBJ1-2|TRBD1|TRBV5-5|.
CASLTRQGGYTF
TGTGCCAGCCTCACCAGACAGGGAGGCTACACCTTC
>TRBJ1-2|.|TRBV28|.
CASLGTGANYGYTF
TGTGCCAGCCTGGGGACGGGAGCTAACTATGGCTACACCTTC
>TRBJ1-4|.|TRBV5-1|.
CASSLGRPDEKLFF
TGCGCCAGCAGCTTGGGCAGGCCCGATGAAAAACTGTTTTTT
>TRBJ2-2|.|TRBV24-1|few
CATSDVGGGNTGELFF
TGTGCCACCAGTGACGTGGGGGGAGGGAACACCGGGGAGCTGTTTTTT
>TRBJ1-4|.|TRBV30|.
CAWSDRALEKLFF
TGTGCCTGGAGTGACAGGGCCTTGGAAAAACTGTTTTTT
>TRBJ1-3|.|TRBV6-5|.
CASKPTGNTIYF
TGTGCCAGCAAACCGACAGGAAACACCATATATTTT
>TRBJ2-7|TRBD2|TRBV2|.
CASILNRLASYEQYF
TGTGCCAGCATATTAAACCGACTAGCCTCCTACGAGCAGTACTTC
>TRBJ1-1|.|TRBV19|few
CASSIDQWQPNTEAFF
TGTGCCAGTAGTATAGATCAGTGGCAACCGAACACTGAAGCTTTCTTT
>TRBJ1-1|.|TRBV2|.
CASLRQASNTEAFF
TGTGCCAGTTTAAGACAGGCATCGAACACTGAAGCTTTCTTT
>TRBJ2-6|.|TRBV4-1|.
CASSQDGSGANVLTF
TGCGCCAGCAGCCAAGACGGTTCTGGGGCCAACGTCCTGACTTTC
>TRBJ2-1|TRBD2|TRBV18|.
CASSPPGLAPYNEQFF
TGTGCCAGCTCACCACCGGGACTAGCCCCCTACAATGAGCAGTTCTTC
>TRBJ2-1|TRBD2|TRBV16|few
CASSHTSGTYNEQFF
TGTGCCAGCAGCCATACTAGCGGGACTTACAATGAGCAGTTCTTC
>TRBJ2-7|TRBD2|TRBV28|.
CASNRLAGNYEQYF
TGTGCCAGCAATCGACTAGCGGGAAACTACGAGCAGTACTTC
>TRBJ2-5|.|TRBV28|.
CASSAWTGQETQYF
TGTGCCAGCAGTGCTTGGACTGGACAAGAGACCCAGTACTTC
>TRBJ1-1|.|TRBV3-1/TRBV3-2|.
CASSQYSGQNTEAFF
TGTGCCAGCAGCCAATATTCGGGACAAAACACTGAAGCTTTCTTT
>TRBJ1-4|.|TRBV13|.
CASSLGLLQGNEKLFF
TGTGCCAGCAGCTTAGGCCTGCTACAGGGTAATGAAAAACTGTTTTTT
>TRBJ1-1|.|TRBV11-2|.
CASSLPGEAFF
TGTGCCAGCAGCTTACCCGGGGAAGCTTTCTTT
>TRBJ2-7|.|TRBV5-6|.
CASSLLADYEQYF
TGTGCCAGCAGCTTATTAGCGGACTACGAGCAGTACTTC
>TRBJ2-2|.|TRBV7-2|.
CASSLVGSRRPGELFF
TGTGCCAGCAGCTTAGTCGGGAGTCGTAGGCCCGGGGAGCTGTTTTTT
>TRBJ2-7|TRBD2|TRBV5-1|.
CASSAPETSGNYEQYF
TGCGCCAGCAGCGCCCCCGAGACTAGCGGGAACTACGAGCAGTACTTC